This T cell receptor (beta chain) was profiled in a study of T cell responses to AZD1222 COVID-19 vaccine. Sequenced by immunoSEQ multiplex PCR; TCRdb stores in-frame clones only, minus some. The sample includes under 150,000 clones, more than 85% of them seen just once. Deletions cut 7 bases from V and 7 bases from J, with 17 bases between. The CDR3 extends over 14 amino acids. From germline, CDR1 is MNHNY and CDR2 SVGAGI (reference sequence). This specimen was peripheral blood, taken on day 0 of AZD1222 vaccination. This receptor was taken from an adult in good health. The chain joins TRBV6-6 to TRBJ1-5; D is ambiguous. The CDR3 coding sequence is TGTGCCAGCAACCCGGCCGCGGGAGAACAGCCCCAGCATTTT. This codes for CASNPAAGEQPQHF.